What follows are 10 T cell receptor beta chains derived from one specimen sequenced in a study of blood T cells in healthy people across ages. A J-beta primer mix and a sample-barcoded 5' primer were used in a second PCR of roughly 7 to 12 cycles. TCRdb re-called the 5' RACE reads with MiXCR, one entry per CDR3 protein. Here the sample spans fewer than 800,000 distinct CDR3 sequences, about 25% being singletons. The data were also submitted as part of a second study, on T cells of mothers and their children.

Sequenced input: blood. The receptors derive from a boy aged 5-17 years in good health.

The table lists this clonotype with a few counts. V gene TRBV7-3 combines with J gene TRBJ1-1; 7 positions agree with TRBD1. V shed 5 bases and J 0 bases; nucleotides not matched to a gene: 6. The CDR3 covers 15 residues. CDR1 is SGHTA, CDR2 FQGTGA, per germline. This CDR3 is CASSPGGGLNTEAFF. The CDR3 DNA reads as TGTGCCAGCAGCCCAGGGGGAGGGCTGAACACTGAAGCTTTCTTT.

This chain uses TRBV20-1 with TRBJ2-1, with TRBD2 matching over 10 bases. Germline V gene lookup returns CDR1 DFQATT and CDR2 SNEGSKA (reference sequence). With V trimmed by 5 bases and J by 4 bases, 5 bases remained unmatched. The CDR3 is 14 amino acids. Written as DNA, the CDR3 is TGCAGTGCTGGGTCTAGCGGGAGTTACAATGAGCAGTTCTTC. Its translation: CSAGSSGSYNEQFF.

The rearrangement joins TRBV2 to TRBJ1-2, with no clear D. The ends were cut back, 7 bases at V and 8 bases at J, with 20 bases in the middle. The germline V gene has CDR1 SNHLY and CDR2 FYNNEI. This CDR3 has 14 amino acids. The CDR3 here is CASNSMGNLLGYTF. The CDR3, as DNA: TGTGCCAGCAATAGTATGGGGAACCTTCTCGGCTACACCTTC.

In its sample, this clonotype was seen a few times. The chain employs TRBV29-1 and TRBJ2-2; D may be TRBD2 (5 bases). The CDR3 is 15 amino acids. The V and J ends lost 4 bases and 0 bases respectively, with 12 bases between them. Germline CDR1 is SQVTM and CDR2 is ANQGSEA. CDR3 in DNA: TGCAGCGTTGTCAGCAGCGGACCGAACACCGGGGAGCTGTTTTTT. Translation gives CSVVSSGPNTGELFF.

This clonotype has more than one count but fewer than ten. The V and J genes are TRBV29-1 and TRBJ2-5; 11 bases map to TRBD1. Per the germline V gene, CDR1 is SQVTM and CDR2 is ANQGSEA. J gave up 1 base and V 1 base, and 5 bases lay outside the gene matches. CDR3 length: 16 amino acids. The CDR3 reads CSVEVMGQGVQETQYF. CDR3 bases: TGCAGCGTTGAAGTTATGGGACAGGGGGTCCAAGAGACCCAGTACTTC.

The rearrangement joins TRBV6-1 to TRBJ1-5, with D possibly TRBD1 on 5 matching bases. Germline loops: CDR1 MNHNS, CDR2 SASEGT. The length of the CDR3 is 15 residues. The ends were cut back, 3 bases at V and 3 bases at J, with 12 bases in the middle. As DNA, the CDR3 is TGTGCCAGCAGTGAGGCGGGACTCTACAATCAGCCCCAGCATTTT. Its translation: CASSEAGLYNQPQHF.

The chain employs TRBV6-2 or TRBV6-3 and TRBJ2-5; no clear D gene. The end of the DNA fits TRBJ2-7 better, so the J call may be wrong. The CDR3 contains 14 residues. Germline values: CDR1 MNHEY, CDR2 SVGEGT. The CDR3: CASKTTDGAYEQYF. As DNA, the CDR3 is TGTGCCAGCAAGACAACGGACGGAGCCTACGAGCAGTACTTC.

The chain is built from TRBV4-3 and TRBJ1-6; D is uncertain. The length of the CDR3 is 15 residues. V lost 0 bases to trimming and J lost 10 bases, with 13 bases between them. In germline, CDR1 is LGHNA, CDR2 YSLEER. The CDR3 loop is CASSQDPLVGSPLHF. CDR3 nucleotide sequence: TGCGCCAGCAGCCAAGATCCCCTGGTGGGGTCACCCCTCCACTTT.

The rearrangement uses TRBV7-9 and TRBJ2-1; D uncertain. CDR3 size: 14 residues. CDR1 and CDR2 (germline): SEHNR, FQNEAQ (reference sequence). The V and J ends lost 2 bases and 7 bases respectively, with 12 bases between them. CDR3: CASSLPSPYNEQFF. The CDR3 coding sequence is TGTGCCAGCAGCTTACCTAGTCCTTATAATGAGCAGTTCTTC. The variable domain in full, completed from reference TRBV7-9 and TRBJ2-1, reads DTGVSQNPRHKITKRGQNVTFRCDPISEHNRLYWYRQTLGQGPEFLTYFQNEAQLEKSRLLSDRFSAERPKGSFSTLEIQRTEQGDSAMYLCASSLPSPYNEQFFGPGTRLTVL.

The rearrangement joins TRBV3-1 to TRBJ1-1; 9 bases match TRBD1. In germline, CDR1 is LGHDT, CDR2 YNNKEL (reference sequence). The CDR3 runs 13 residues. J gave up 6 bases and V 3 bases, and 2 bases lay outside the gene matches. CDR3 sequence: CASSHGQGPEAFF. CDR3 sequence (DNA): TGTGCCAGCAGCCACGGACAGGGGCCTGAAGCTTTCTTT. Full variable domain (remainder filled in from reference TRBV3-1 and TRBJ1-1): DTAVSQTPKYLVTQMGNDKSIKCEQNLGHDTMYWYKQDSKKFLKIMFSYNNKELIINETVPNRFSPKSPDKAHLNLHINSLELGDSAVYFCASSHGQGPEAFFGQGTRLTVV.